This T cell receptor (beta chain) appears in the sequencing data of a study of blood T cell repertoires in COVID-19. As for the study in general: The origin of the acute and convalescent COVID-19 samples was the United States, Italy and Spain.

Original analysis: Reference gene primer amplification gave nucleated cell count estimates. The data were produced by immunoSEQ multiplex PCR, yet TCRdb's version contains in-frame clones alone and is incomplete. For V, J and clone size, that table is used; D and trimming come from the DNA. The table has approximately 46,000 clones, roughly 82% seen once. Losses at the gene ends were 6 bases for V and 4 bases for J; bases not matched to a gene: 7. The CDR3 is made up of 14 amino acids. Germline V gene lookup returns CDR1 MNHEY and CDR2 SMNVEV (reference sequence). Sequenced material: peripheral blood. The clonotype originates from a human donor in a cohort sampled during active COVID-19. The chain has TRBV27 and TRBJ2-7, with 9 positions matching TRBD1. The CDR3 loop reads CASRRTGASYEQYF. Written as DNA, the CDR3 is TGTGCCAGCAGGAGGACAGGGGCTTCGTACGAGCAGTACTTC.